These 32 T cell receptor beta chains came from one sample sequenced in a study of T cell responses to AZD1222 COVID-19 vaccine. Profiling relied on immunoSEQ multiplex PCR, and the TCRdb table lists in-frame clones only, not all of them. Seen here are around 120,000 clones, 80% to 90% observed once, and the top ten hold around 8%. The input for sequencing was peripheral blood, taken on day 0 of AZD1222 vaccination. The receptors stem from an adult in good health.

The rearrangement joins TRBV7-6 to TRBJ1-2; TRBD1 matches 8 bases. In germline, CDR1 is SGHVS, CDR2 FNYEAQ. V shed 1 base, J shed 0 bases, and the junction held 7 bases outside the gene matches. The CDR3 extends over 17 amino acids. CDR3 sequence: CASSLGVGQEPNYGYTF. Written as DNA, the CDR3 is TGTGCCAGCAGCTTAGGGGTGGGACAGGAGCCTAACTATGGCTACACCTTC.

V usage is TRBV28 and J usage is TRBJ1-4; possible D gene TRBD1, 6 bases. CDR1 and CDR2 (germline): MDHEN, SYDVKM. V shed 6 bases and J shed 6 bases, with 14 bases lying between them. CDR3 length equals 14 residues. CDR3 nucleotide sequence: TGTGCCAGCAGCCTTCCCAGGGGCTATGAAAAACTGTTTTTT. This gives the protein CASSLPRGYEKLFF.

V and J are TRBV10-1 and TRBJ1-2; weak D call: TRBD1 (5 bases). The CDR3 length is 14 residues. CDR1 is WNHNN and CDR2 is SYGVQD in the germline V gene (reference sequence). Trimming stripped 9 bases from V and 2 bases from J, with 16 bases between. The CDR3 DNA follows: TGCGCCAGGCCCCACAGGCGGAAAAACTATGGCTACACCTTC. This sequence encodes CARPHRRKNYGYTF.

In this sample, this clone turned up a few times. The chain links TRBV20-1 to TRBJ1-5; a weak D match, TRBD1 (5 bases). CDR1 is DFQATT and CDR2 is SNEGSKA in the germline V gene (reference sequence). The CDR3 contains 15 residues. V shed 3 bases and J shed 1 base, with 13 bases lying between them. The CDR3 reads CSASDWGTSNQPQHF. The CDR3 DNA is TGCAGTGCTAGTGACTGGGGGACGAGCAATCAGCCCCAGCATTTT.

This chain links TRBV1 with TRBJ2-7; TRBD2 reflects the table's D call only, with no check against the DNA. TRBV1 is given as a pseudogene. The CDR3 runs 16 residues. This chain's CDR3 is CTSSLLDRGGPYEQYF. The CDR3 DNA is TGCACCAGCAGCCTCCTGGATAGGGGAGGCCCCTACGAGCAGTACTTC.

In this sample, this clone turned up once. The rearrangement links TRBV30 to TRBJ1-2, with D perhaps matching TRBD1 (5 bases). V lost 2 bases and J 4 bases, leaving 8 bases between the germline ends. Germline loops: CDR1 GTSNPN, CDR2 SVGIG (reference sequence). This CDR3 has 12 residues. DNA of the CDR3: TGTGCCTGGAGTCTCGGGGGCTATGGCTACACCTTC. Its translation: CAWSLGGYGYTF.

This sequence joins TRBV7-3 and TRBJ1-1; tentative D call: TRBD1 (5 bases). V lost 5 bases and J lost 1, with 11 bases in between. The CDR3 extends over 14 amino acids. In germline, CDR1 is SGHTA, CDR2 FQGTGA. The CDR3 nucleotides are TGTGCCAGCAGCCCGGCCGGGGCGAACACTGAAGCTTTCTTT. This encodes CASSPAGANTEAFF.

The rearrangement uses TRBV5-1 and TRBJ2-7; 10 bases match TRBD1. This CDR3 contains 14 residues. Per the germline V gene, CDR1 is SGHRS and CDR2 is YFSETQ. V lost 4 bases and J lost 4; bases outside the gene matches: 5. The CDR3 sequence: CASSDRDRGYEQYF. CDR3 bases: TGCGCCAGCAGCGACCGGGACAGGGGATACGAGCAGTACTTC.

CDR3 nucleotides: TGCAGTGCTTATCCATCCAGGGTCGCTTTCTTT. Its translation: CSAYPSRVAFF. V usage is TRBV20-1 and J usage is TRBJ1-1; maybe TRBD1 (5 bases). Per germline, CDR1 DFQATT and CDR2 SNEGSKA (reference sequence). With 5 bases removed from V and 11 bases from J, the gap between germline ends came to 15 bases. This CDR3 contains 11 residues.

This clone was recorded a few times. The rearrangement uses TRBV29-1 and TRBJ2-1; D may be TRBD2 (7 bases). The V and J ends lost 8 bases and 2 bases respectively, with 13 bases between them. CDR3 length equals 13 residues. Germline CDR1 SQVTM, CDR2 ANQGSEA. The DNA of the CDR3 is TGCAGCAGCCGCGGGGGCGCCTACAATGAGCAGTTCTTC. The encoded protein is CSSRGGAYNEQFF.

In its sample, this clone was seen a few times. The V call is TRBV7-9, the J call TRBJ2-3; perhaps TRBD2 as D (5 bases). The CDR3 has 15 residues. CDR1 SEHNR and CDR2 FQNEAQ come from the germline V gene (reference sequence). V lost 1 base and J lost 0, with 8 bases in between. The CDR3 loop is CASSLGLISTDTQYF. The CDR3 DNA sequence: TGTGCCAGCAGCTTAGGACTAATTAGCACAGATACGCAGTATTTT.

In nucleotides, the CDR3 is TGTGCCAGCAGTGTCGAAGCAATAAGCTCCCCTACTCCTACCTACAATGAGCAGTTCTTC. It encodes CASSVEAISSPTPTYNEQFF. The chain links TRBV6-4 to TRBJ2-1; D remains unclear. V was cut by 4 bases and J by 2 bases, with 27 bases left in between. The CDR3 has 20 residues. CDR1 MRHNA and CDR2 SNTAGT come from the germline V gene.

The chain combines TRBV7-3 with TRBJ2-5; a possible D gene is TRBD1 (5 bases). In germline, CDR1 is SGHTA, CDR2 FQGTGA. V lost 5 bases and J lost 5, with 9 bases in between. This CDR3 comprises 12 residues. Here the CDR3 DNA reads TGTGCCAGCAGCCCCTCAGGGGAGACCCAGTACTTC. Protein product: CASSPSGETQYF.

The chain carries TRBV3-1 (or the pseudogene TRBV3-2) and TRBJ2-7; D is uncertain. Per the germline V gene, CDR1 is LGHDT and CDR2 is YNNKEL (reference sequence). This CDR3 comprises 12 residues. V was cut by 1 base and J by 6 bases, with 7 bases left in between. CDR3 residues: CASSQVGSEQYF. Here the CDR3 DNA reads TGTGCCAGCAGCCAAGTTGGATCCGAGCAGTACTTC.

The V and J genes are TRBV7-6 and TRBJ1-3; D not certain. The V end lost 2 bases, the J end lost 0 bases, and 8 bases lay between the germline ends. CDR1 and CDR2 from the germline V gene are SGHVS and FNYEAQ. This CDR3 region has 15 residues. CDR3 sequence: CASSLSGYSGNTIYF. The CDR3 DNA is TGTGCCAGCAGCTTATCGGGGTACTCTGGAAACACCATATATTTT.

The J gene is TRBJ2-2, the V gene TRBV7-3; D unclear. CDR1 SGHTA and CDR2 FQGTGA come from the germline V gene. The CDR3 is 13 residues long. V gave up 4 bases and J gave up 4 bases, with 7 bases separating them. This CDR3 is CASSSGSTGELFF. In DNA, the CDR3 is TGTGCCAGCAGCTCGGGCTCCACCGGGGAGCTGTTTTTT.

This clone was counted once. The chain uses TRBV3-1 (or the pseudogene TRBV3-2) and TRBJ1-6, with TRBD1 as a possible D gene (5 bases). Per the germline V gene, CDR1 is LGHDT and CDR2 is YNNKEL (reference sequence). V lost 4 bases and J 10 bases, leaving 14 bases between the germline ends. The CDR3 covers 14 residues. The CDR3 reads CASSLHGWDSPLHF. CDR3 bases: TGTGCCAGCAGCCTACACGGGTGGGACTCACCCCTCCACTTT.

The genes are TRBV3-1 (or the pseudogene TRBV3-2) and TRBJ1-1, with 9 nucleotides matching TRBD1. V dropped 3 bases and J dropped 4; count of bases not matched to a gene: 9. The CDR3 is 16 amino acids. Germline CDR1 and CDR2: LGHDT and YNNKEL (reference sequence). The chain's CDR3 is CASSQLTGGLVTEAFF. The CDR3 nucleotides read TGTGCCAGCAGCCAGTTGACAGGGGGTTTGGTCACTGAAGCTTTCTTT.

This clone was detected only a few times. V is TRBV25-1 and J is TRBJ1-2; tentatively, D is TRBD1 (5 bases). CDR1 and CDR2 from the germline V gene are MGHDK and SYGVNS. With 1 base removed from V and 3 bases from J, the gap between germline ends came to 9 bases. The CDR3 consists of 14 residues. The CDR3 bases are TGTGCCAGCAGTGAATTTGGCAGGGACTATGGCTACACCTTC. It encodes CASSEFGRDYGYTF.

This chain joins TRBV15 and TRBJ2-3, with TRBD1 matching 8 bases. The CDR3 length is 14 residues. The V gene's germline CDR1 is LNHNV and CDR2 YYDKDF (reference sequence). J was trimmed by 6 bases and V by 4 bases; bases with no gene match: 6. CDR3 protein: CATSITGGMDTQYF. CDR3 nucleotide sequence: TGTGCCACCAGCATTACAGGGGGAATGGATACGCAGTATTTT.

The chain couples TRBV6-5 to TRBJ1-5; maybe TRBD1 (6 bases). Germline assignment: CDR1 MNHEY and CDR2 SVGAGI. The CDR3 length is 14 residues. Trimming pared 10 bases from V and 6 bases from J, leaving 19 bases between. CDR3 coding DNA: TGTGCCACCAAAACAGGGCTCAGAGGTCAGCCCCAGCATTTT. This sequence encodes CATKTGLRGQPQHF.

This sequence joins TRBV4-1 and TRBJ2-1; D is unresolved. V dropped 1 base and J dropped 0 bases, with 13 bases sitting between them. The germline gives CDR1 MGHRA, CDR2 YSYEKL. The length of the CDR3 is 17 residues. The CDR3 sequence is CASSQVLTKLSYNEQFF. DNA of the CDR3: TGCGCCAGCAGCCAAGTACTGACGAAACTCTCCTACAATGAGCAGTTCTTC.

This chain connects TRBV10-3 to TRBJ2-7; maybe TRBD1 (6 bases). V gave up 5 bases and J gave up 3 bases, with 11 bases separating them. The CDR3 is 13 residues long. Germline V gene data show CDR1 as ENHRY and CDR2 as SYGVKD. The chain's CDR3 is CAISPTGNYEQYF. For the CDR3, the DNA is TGTGCCATCAGTCCTACAGGGAACTACGAGCAGTACTTC.

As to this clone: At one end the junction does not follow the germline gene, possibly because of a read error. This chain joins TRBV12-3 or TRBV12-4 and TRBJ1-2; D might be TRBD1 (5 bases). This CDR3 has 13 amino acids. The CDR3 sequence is CASSLFGGYGYAF. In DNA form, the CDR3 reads TGTGCCAGCAGTTTATTCGGGGGATATGGCTACGCCTTC.

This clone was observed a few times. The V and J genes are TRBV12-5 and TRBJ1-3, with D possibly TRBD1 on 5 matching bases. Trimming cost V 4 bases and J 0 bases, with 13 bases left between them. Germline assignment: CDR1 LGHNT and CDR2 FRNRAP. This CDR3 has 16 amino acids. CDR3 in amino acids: CASGSRDLRSGNTIYF. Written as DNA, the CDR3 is TGTGCTAGTGGTTCCCGGGACTTACGCTCTGGAAACACCATATATTTT.

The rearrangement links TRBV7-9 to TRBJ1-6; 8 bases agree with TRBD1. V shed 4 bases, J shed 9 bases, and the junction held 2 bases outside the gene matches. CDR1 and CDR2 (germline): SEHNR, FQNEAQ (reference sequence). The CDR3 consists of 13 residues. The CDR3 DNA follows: TGTGCCAGCAGCTCTGACAGGGGTTCACCCCTCCACTTT. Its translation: CASSSDRGSPLHF.

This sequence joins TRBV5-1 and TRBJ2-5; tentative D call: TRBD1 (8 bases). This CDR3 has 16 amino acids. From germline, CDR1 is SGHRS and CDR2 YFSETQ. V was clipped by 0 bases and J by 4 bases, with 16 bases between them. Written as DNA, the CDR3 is TGCGCCAGCAGCTTGGCCACAGGGGGGGCCGGAGAGACCCAGTACTTC. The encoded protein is CASSLATGGAGETQYF. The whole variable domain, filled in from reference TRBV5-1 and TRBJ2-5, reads KAGVTQTPRYLIKTRGQQVTLSCSPISGHRSVSWYQQTPGQGLQFLFEYFSETQRNKGNFPGRFSGRQFSNSRSEMNVSTLELGDSALYLCASSLATGGAGETQYFGPGTRLLVL.

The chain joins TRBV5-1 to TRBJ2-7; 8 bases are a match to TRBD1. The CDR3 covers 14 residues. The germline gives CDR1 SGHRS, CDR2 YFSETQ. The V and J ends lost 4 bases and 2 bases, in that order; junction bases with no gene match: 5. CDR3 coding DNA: TGCGCCAGCAGCCCCGGCAGGGGGCCCTACGAGCAGTACTTC. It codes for CASSPGRGPYEQYF.

The CDR3 protein is CSGMTETGSGANVLTF. The CDR3 nucleotides read TGCAGCGGGATGACAGAAACAGGGTCCGGGGCCAACGTCCTGACTTTC. The rearrangement joins TRBV29-1 to TRBJ2-6; tentatively, D is TRBD1 (6 bases). Germline V gene lookup returns CDR1 SQVTM and CDR2 ANQGSEA. This CDR3 has 16 amino acids. Deletions cut 7 bases from V and 4 bases from J, with 20 bases between.

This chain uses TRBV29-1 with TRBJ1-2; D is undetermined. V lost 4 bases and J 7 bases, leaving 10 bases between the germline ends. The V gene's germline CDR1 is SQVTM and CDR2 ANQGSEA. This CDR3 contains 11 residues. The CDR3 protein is CSVGHGTGYTF. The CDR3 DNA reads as TGCAGCGTTGGTCACGGAACTGGCTACACCTTC.

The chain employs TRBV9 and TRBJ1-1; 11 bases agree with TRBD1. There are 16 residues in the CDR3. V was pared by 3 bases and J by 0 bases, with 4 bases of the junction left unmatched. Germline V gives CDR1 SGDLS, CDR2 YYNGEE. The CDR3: CASSDRTGGLNTEAFF. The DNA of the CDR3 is TGTGCCAGCAGCGATAGGACAGGGGGCTTGAACACTGAAGCTTTCTTT.

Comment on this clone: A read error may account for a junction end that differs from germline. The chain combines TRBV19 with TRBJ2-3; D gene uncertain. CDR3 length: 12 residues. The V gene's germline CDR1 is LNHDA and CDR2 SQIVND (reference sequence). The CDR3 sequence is CTSSIASGTQYF. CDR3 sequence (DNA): TGTACCAGTAGTATTGCGTCGGGTACGCAGTATTTT.